The 29 T cell receptor beta chains below all came from one sample that was sequenced in a study of blood T cell repertoires in COVID-19. Data came from immunoSEQ multiplex PCR; TCRdb stores just in-frame clones and leaves some out. The sample carries roughly 140,000 clones, 84% recorded once. The material sequenced was peripheral blood. Source of these receptors: a woman older than 75 in a cohort sampled during active or convalescent COVID-19.

This chain links TRBV19 with TRBJ2-1, with 10 bases identical to TRBD1. The ends lost 2 bases at V and 8 bases at J; junction bases unmatched: 6. Germline CDR1 and CDR2: LNHDA and SQIVND (reference sequence). This CDR3 contains 15 residues. This CDR3 reads CASSILGQGRDEQFF. As DNA, the CDR3 is TGTGCCAGTAGTATATTGGGACAGGGGAGGGATGAGCAGTTCTTC.

The chain couples TRBV5-4 to TRBJ1-2; maybe TRBD1 (5 bases). Germline V lookup: CDR1 SGHNT, CDR2 YYREEE (reference sequence). CDR3 length equals 16 residues. V lost 0 bases to trimming and J lost 4 bases, with 16 bases between them. CDR3 nucleotides: TGTGCCAGCAGCTTGGAGTCAGGGAAAATTGTCTATGGCTACACCTTC. Its translation is CASSLESGKIVYGYTF.

V is TRBV19 and J is TRBJ2-1; D not resolved. The germline gives CDR1 LNHDA, CDR2 SQIVND (reference sequence). The CDR3 has 17 residues. Trimming pared 5 bases from V and 8 bases from J, leaving 25 bases between. This chain's CDR3 is CASSPPGFSSGSDEQFF. The CDR3 DNA reads as TGTGCCAGTAGTCCGCCCGGTTTTTCCTCGGGTTCCGATGAGCAGTTCTTC.

The CDR3 loop reads CASSVGVPGGEQYF. The CDR3 DNA reads TGTGCCAGCAGCGTAGGGGTTCCCGGAGGCGAGCAGTACTTC. J is TRBJ2-7 and V is TRBV9; D possibly corresponds to TRBD2 (5 bases). Trimming took off 0 bases at V and 6 bases at J, with 13 bases between the two ends. The CDR3 runs to 14 residues. The germline V gene has CDR1 SGDLS and CDR2 YYNGEE.

The V and J genes are TRBV28 and TRBJ2-3; 7 nucleotides align to TRBD2. Germline CDR1 MDHEN, CDR2 SYDVKM. The CDR3 is 15 amino acids. The V gene end was trimmed by 3 bases and the J gene end by 1 base; junction bases not matched to a gene: 4. CDR3 in amino acids: CASSLRGRGTDTQYF. CDR3 nucleotides: TGTGCCAGCAGTTTGCGGGGGAGGGGCACAGATACGCAGTATTTT.

This rearrangement joins TRBV9 to TRBJ1-2, with D perhaps TRBD1 (5 bases). V lost 1 base and J lost 8, with 18 bases in between. The germline V gene encodes CDR1 SGDLS and CDR2 YYNGEE. The CDR3 has 15 residues. The DNA of the CDR3 is TGTGCCAGCAGCGTAACGCAGGGTCGCATGGAGGGCTACACCTTC. Its protein product is CASSVTQGRMEGYTF.

This sequence joins TRBV11-2 and TRBJ2-1, with unresolved D. The germline V and J ends were trimmed by 4 bases and 8 bases, with 9 bases remaining between them. Germline V gene data show CDR1 as SGHAT and CDR2 as FQNNGV. The CDR3 loop spans 12 amino acids. CDR3 in amino acids: CASSSVMDEQFF. In DNA form, the CDR3 reads TGTGCCAGCAGCTCAGTTATGGATGAGCAGTTCTTC.

This chain uses TRBV11-2 with TRBJ1-2; D not certain. V was cut by 3 bases and J by 7 bases, with 18 bases left in between. Per germline, CDR1 SGHAT and CDR2 FQNNGV. The CDR3 is 15 residues long. The CDR3 nucleotides are TGTGCCAGCAGCTTCCCCGGTGGTCTGTTCTCTGGCTACACCTTC. Protein: CASSFPGGLFSGYTF.

The V call is TRBV5-6, the J call TRBJ1-2, with a possible D match to TRBD1 (6 bases). The ends were cut back, 4 bases at V and 7 bases at J, with 17 bases in the middle. Per germline, CDR1 SGHDT and CDR2 YYEEEE. The CDR3 length is 14 residues. CDR3 protein: CASSRRGAGGGYTF. The CDR3 coding sequence is TGTGCCAGCAGCCGCCGGGGGGCAGGTGGTGGCTACACCTTC.

The chain links TRBV5-5 to TRBJ2-7, with a tentative D call TRBD2 (5 bases). Germline assignment: CDR1 SGHKS and CDR2 YYEKEE (reference sequence). The CDR3 length is 14 residues. V gave up 0 bases and J gave up 2 bases, with 9 bases separating them. CDR3 protein: CASSLGLYPYEQYF. The CDR3 DNA reads TGTGCCAGCAGCTTGGGACTATACCCCTACGAGCAGTACTTC.

The chain employs TRBV6-4 and TRBJ2-1; tentative D call: TRBD2 (5 bases). Deletions cut 8 bases from V and 0 bases from J, with 11 bases between. The length of the CDR3 is 14 residues. CDR1 is MRHNA and CDR2 is SNTAGT in the germline V gene. CDR3 bases: TGTGCCAGCGCTAGGGAGAGCTCCTACAATGAGCAGTTCTTC. Its protein product is CASARESSYNEQFF.

The rearrangement joins TRBV6-1 to TRBJ2-7; 7 bases line up with TRBD2. Germline V lookup: CDR1 MNHNS, CDR2 SASEGT. The CDR3 runs 16 residues. Trimming took 1 base from V and 2 from J; bases not matched to a gene: 8. The DNA for the CDR3 is TGTGCCAGCAGTGAAGATGCCGGGGGGACTACCTACGAGCAGTACTTC. Protein sequence: CASSEDAGGTTYEQYF.

The rearrangement joins TRBV30 to TRBJ1-6, with a tentative D call TRBD1 (5 bases). Germline assignment: CDR1 GTSNPN and CDR2 SVGIG (reference sequence). With 4 bases removed from V and 0 bases from J, the gap between germline ends came to 13 bases. The CDR3 spans 16 residues. Written as DNA, the CDR3 is TGTGCCTGGAAGGTACCCGGGGGCTCCTATAATTCACCCCTCCACTTT. It translates to CAWKVPGGSYNSPLHF.

The CDR3 protein is CASSQDRLTETQYF. In nucleotides, the CDR3 is TGCGCCAGCAGCCAAGATCGACTTACCGAGACCCAGTACTTC. The genes are TRBV4-1 and TRBJ2-5; no definite D call. This CDR3 is built from 14 residues. The V and J ends lost 0 bases and 5 bases respectively, with 10 bases between them. From germline, CDR1 is MGHRA and CDR2 YSYEKL.

The chain carries TRBV7-9 and TRBJ1-5, with 10 positions matching TRBD1. Germline V gene data show CDR1 as SEHNR and CDR2 as FQNEAQ (reference sequence). The CDR3 length is 15 residues. Losses at the gene ends were 3 bases for V and 6 bases for J; bases not matched to a gene: 5. The CDR3 region is CASSFGQGVGQPQHF. The CDR3, as DNA: TGTGCCAGCAGCTTCGGACAGGGGGTAGGTCAGCCCCAGCATTTT.

The gene calls are TRBV19 and TRBJ2-5; 8 bases map to TRBD2. Germline V gene lookup returns CDR1 LNHDA and CDR2 SQIVND (reference sequence). The CDR3 extends over 13 amino acids. Losses at the gene ends were 6 bases for V and 5 bases for J; bases not matched to a gene: 5. The CDR3 loop reads CASSGGVEETQYF. CDR3 nucleotide sequence: TGTGCCAGTAGCGGGGGGGTTGAGGAGACCCAGTACTTC.

The chain links TRBV21-1 to TRBJ1-5; the D call in the table, TRBD1, was not verified against the DNA. TRBV21-1 is classified as a pseudogene. This CDR3 is 17 amino acids long. This CDR3 reads CASSTPTGGAKDQPQHF. The CDR3 nucleotides are TGTGCCAGCAGCACCCCGACAGGGGGGGCCAAAGATCAGCCCCAGCATTTT.

Only one count was recorded for this clone. The V gene is TRBV7-9, the J gene TRBJ2-7; 7 bases align to TRBD1. CDR3 size: 14 residues. V lost 2 bases to trimming and J lost 2 bases; unmatched junction nucleotides: 3. CDR1 and CDR2 from the germline V gene are SEHNR and FQNEAQ (reference sequence). CDR3 bases: TGTGCCAGCAGCTTAATTGGGACAGCCTACGAGCAGTACTTC. Translated, it gives CASSLIGTAYEQYF.

The chain joins TRBV7-8 to TRBJ1-1, with a possible D match to TRBD1 (5 bases). V gave up 5 bases and J gave up 0 bases, with 10 bases separating them. The germline CDR1 and CDR2 sequences are SGHVS and FQNEAQ. CDR3 length equals 14 residues. As DNA, the CDR3 is TGTGCCAGCAGCGCGGGACGGGTGAACACTGAAGCTTTCTTT. It encodes CASSAGRVNTEAFF.

The chain has TRBV11-2 and TRBJ2-1, with 16 bases fitting TRBD2. The V and J ends lost 5 bases and 9 bases, in that order; junction bases with no gene match: 13. The germline gives CDR1 SGHAT, CDR2 FQNNGV. The CDR3 is 18 amino acids. In nucleotides, the CDR3 is TGTGCCAGCAGCCCACGAATGGGACTAGCGGGGGGGCTTAGTGAGCAGTTCTTC. It yields the protein CASSPRMGLAGGLSEQFF.

This chain uses TRBV7-9 with TRBJ2-2, with TRBD1 matching over 7 bases. V dropped 7 bases and J dropped 0; count of bases not matched to a gene: 5. CDR1 is SEHNR and CDR2 is FQNEAQ in the germline V gene (reference sequence). This CDR3 is built from 15 residues. CDR3 sequence reads: CASTEQGTNTGELFF. The CDR3, as DNA: TGTGCCAGCACCGAACAGGGGACGAACACCGGGGAGCTGTTTTTT.

This chain links TRBV7-9 with TRBJ1-1; D is uncertain. Germline assignment: CDR1 SEHNR and CDR2 FQNEAQ (reference sequence). Trimming pared 0 bases from V and 1 base from J, leaving 9 bases between. The CDR3 is 15 amino acids. The CDR3 DNA reads TGTGCCAGCAGCTTAGCGCACACAAGGAACACTGAAGCTTTCTTT. Its protein is CASSLAHTRNTEAFF.

The chain recombines TRBV6-5 with TRBJ2-5; the D gene is possibly TRBD1 (5 bases). Germline V gene data show CDR1 as MNHEY and CDR2 as SVGAGI. This CDR3 has 15 amino acids. The V end was cut by 6 bases, the J end by 4 bases, with 18 bases between. Here the CDR3 DNA reads TGTGCCAGCAGCGAGTGGGGCAGGGAAGGAGAGACCCAGTACTTC. This gives the protein CASSEWGREGETQYF.

The chain employs TRBV5-5 and TRBJ2-2, with D maybe TRBD1 (6 bases). The V gene's germline CDR1 is SGHKS and CDR2 YYEKEE (reference sequence). CDR3 length: 15 residues. V was pared by 3 bases and J by 3 bases, with 12 bases between. CDR3 DNA: TGTGCCAGCAGCTCATTTAGGGGGTACACCGGGGAGCTGTTTTTT. Residues: CASSSFRGYTGELFF.

This chain connects TRBV19 to TRBJ1-1, with a weak D call TRBD1 (6 bases). V lost 6 bases and J lost 7, with 18 bases in between. The germline V gene encodes CDR1 LNHDA and CDR2 SQIVND (reference sequence). The CDR3 contains 14 residues. In DNA form, the CDR3 reads TGTGCCAGTAGGGACGGGGGGGCTCTGATTGAAGCTTTCTTT. Protein product: CASRDGGALIEAFF.

This clone came up once. The CDR3 here is CATSERRGGADTQYF. CDR3 DNA: TGTGCCACCAGTGAACGGCGGGGGGGAGCAGATACGCAGTATTTT. J is TRBJ2-3 and V is TRBV24-1; 9 bases match TRBD2. J lost 4 bases, V lost 4 bases, and 5 bases had no gene match. Per the germline V gene, CDR1 is KGHDR and CDR2 is SFDVKD. CDR3 length: 15 amino acids.

The chain carries TRBV3-1 (or the pseudogene TRBV3-2) and TRBJ1-6; D possibly corresponds to TRBD1 (6 bases). The CDR3 runs 14 residues. Germline V lookup: CDR1 LGHDT, CDR2 YNNKEL (reference sequence). The V end lost 2 bases, the J end lost 9 bases, and 11 bases lay between the germline ends. Here the CDR3 reads CASSQRQGSSPLHF. In DNA, the CDR3 is TGTGCCAGCAGCCAACGGCAGGGGAGTTCACCCCTCCACTTT.

The chain has TRBV28 and TRBJ1-2, with 8 bases lining up with TRBD1. This CDR3 has 12 amino acids. Germline CDR1 and CDR2: MDHEN and SYDVKM. V shed 2 bases and J 9 bases; nucleotides not matched to a gene: 2. The CDR3 sequence: CASSLGQGSYTF. The CDR3 nucleotides are TGTGCCAGCAGTTTAGGACAGGGTAGCTACACCTTC.

CDR3 bases: TGTGCCAGCTCACCCGACAGGGTTGCTAATGAAAAACTGTTTTTT. This sequence encodes CASSPDRVANEKLFF. The V gene is TRBV18, the J gene TRBJ1-4; TRBD1 matches at 7 bases. V dropped 3 bases and J dropped 3; count of bases not matched to a gene: 4. The CDR3 runs to 15 residues. Germline CDR1 KGHSH, CDR2 LQKENI.